This T cell receptor beta chain derives from a study of beta chain features in type 1 diabetes. The V gene's germline CDR1 is SNHLY and CDR2 FYNNEI. The CDR3 is 15 residues long. Trimming shortened V by 0 bases and J by 0 bases, and 9 bases separated the two germline ends. Reverse transcribing all isolated RNA meant expressed TCRB transcripts were sequenced. This table comes from immunoSEQ multiplex PCR, and its TCRdb copy is limited to in-frame clones, with some not included. The sample includes about 230,000 clones, 7.5% to 10% of them seen just once. There are a few counts of this clone. The TCR was taken from a woman aged 18-29 years in good health. Sequencing was performed on naive CD4+ T cells from blood. The V gene is TRBV2, the J gene TRBJ2-7; D is unresolved. CDR3 region: CASSEAGVSSYEQYF. The CDR3 DNA follows: TGTGCCAGCAGTGAAGCAGGAGTCTCCTCCTACGAGCAGTACTTC.